The rows below give T cell receptor beta chains drawn from one sample of a study of CD8 T cells in ankylosing spondylitis. From the 5' RACE reads, TCRdb called clonotypes with MiXCR, one entry per CDR3 protein. The data contain about 500,000 distinct CDR3 sequences, about 5.4% of them singletons. The sample taken for sequencing was blood, either unsorted or a sorted T cell fraction (not recorded which). Source of these receptors: a male donor with ankylosing spondylitis. Both conserved end residues are part of each CDR3. A D gene is named only where the DNA matches it firmly. Some rows have no size entry. The others give once, few or many, or a class for an expanded clone.

abundance: NA; d_gene: TRBD1; j_gene: TRBJ2-7; v_gene: TRBV4-1; CDR3aa: CASSRGQGVGYEQYF; CDR3nt: TGCGCCAGCAGCCGGGGACAGGGAGTGGGGTACGAGCAGTACTTC
abundance: few; d_gene: TRBD1; j_gene: TRBJ2-1; v_gene: TRBV11-2; CDR3aa: CASSLLGGTGGYNEQFF; CDR3nt: TGTGCCAGCAGCTTGTTAGGAGGTACAGGGGGCTACAATGAGCAGTTCTTC
abundance: many; d_gene: NA; j_gene: TRBJ1-3; v_gene: TRBV11-2; CDR3aa: CASSFVDSGNTIYF; CDR3nt: TGTGCCAGCAGCTTCGTGGATTCTGGAAACACCATATATTTT
abundance: NA; d_gene: NA; j_gene: TRBJ2-2; v_gene: TRBV5-6; CDR3aa: CAMSSGNTGELFF; CDR3nt: TGTGCCATGAGCTCTGGGAACACCGGGGAGCTGTTTTTT
abundance: many; d_gene: NA; j_gene: TRBJ1-4; v_gene: TRBV5-6; CDR3aa: CASSHRVGEKLFF; CDR3nt: TGTGCCAGCAGCCATAGGGTTGGAGAAAAACTGTTTTTT
abundance: many; d_gene: NA; j_gene: TRBJ2-7; v_gene: TRBV5-6; CDR3aa: CASSFRSLINEQYF; CDR3nt: TGTGCCAGCAGCTTTAGGAGCCTAATCAACGAGCAGTACTTC
abundance: many; d_gene: NA; j_gene: TRBJ1-3; v_gene: TRBV9; CDR3aa: CASSVGGGTRGNTIYF; CDR3nt: TGTGCCAGCAGCGTAGGAGGAGGGACCAGGGGAAACACCATATATTTT
abundance: NA; d_gene: TRBD2; j_gene: TRBJ2-1; v_gene: TRBV7-2; CDR3aa: CASSAPGTTRYNEKFF; CDR3nt: TGTGCCAGCAGCGCCCCCGGGACTACCAGATACAATGAGAAGTTCTTC
abundance: many; d_gene: TRBD1; j_gene: TRBJ1-1; v_gene: TRBV20-1; CDR3aa: CSATRQGASRAFF; CDR3nt: TGCAGTGCGACTCGACAGGGGGCCTCTCGGGCTTTCTTT
abundance: many; d_gene: TRBD1; j_gene: TRBJ2-2; v_gene: TRBV7-2; CDR3aa: CASSATGGLSTGELFF; CDR3nt: TGTGCCAGCAGCGCGACAGGGGGCTTAAGCACCGGGGAGCTGTTTTTT
abundance: NA; d_gene: NA; j_gene: TRBJ1-1; v_gene: TRBV28; CDR3aa: CGNSPRGGGTEAFF; CDR3nt: TGTGGCAACAGCCCGAGGGGGGGAGGAACTGAAGCTTTCTTT
abundance: NA; d_gene: NA; j_gene: TRBJ2-2; v_gene: TRBV2; CDR3aa: CASSEGFANTGELFF; CDR3nt: TGTGCCAGCAGTGAAGGGTTCGCGAACACCGGGGAGCTGTTTTTT
abundance: many; d_gene: TRBD1; j_gene: TRBJ2-7; v_gene: TRBV7-9; CDR3aa: CASSPRTGSFYEQYF; CDR3nt: TGTGCCAGCAGCCCGCGGACAGGGAGTTTCTACGAGCAGTACTTC
abundance: many; d_gene: TRBD2; j_gene: TRBJ2-5; v_gene: TRBV11-2; CDR3aa: CASSSELATQETQYF; CDR3nt: TGTGCCAGCAGCTCAGAACTAGCGACCCAAGAGACCCAGTACTTC
abundance: many; d_gene: TRBD2; j_gene: TRBJ2-1; v_gene: TRBV20-1; CDR3aa: CSASIAGGSREQFF; CDR3nt: TGCAGTGCTTCTATAGCGGGAGGGTCACGAGAGCAGTTCTTC
abundance: many; d_gene: NA; j_gene: TRBJ1-1; v_gene: TRBV9; CDR3aa: CASSVVGSLGTEAFF; CDR3nt: TGTGCCAGCAGCGTAGTTGGGAGCCTTGGCACTGAAGCTTTCTTT
abundance: NA; d_gene: NA; j_gene: TRBJ2-4; v_gene: TRBV4-2; CDR3aa: CASSPGGNIQYF; CDR3nt: TGTGCCAGCAGCCCCGGGGGAAACATTCAGTACTTC
abundance: many; d_gene: NA; j_gene: TRBJ2-5; v_gene: TRBV7-9; CDR3aa: CASSPGRQETQYF; CDR3nt: TGTGCCAGCAGCCCGGGACGACAAGAGACCCAGTACTTC
abundance: many; d_gene: NA; j_gene: TRBJ1-2; v_gene: TRBV4-2; CDR3aa: CASSQETEGIGYGYTF; CDR3nt: TGTGCCAGCAGCCAAGAGACGGAAGGAATCGGCTATGGCTACACCTTC
abundance: NA; d_gene: NA; j_gene: TRBJ2-1; v_gene: TRBV27; CDR3aa: CASGEREAGNEQFF; CDR3nt: TGTGCCAGCGGGGAGAGGGAGGCGGGCAATGAGCAGTTCTTC
abundance: many; d_gene: TRBD2; j_gene: TRBJ2-2; v_gene: TRBV4-3; CDR3aa: CASSWGRGMTGELFF; CDR3nt: TGCGCCAGCAGCTGGGGGAGGGGAATGACCGGGGAGCTGTTTTTT
abundance: many; d_gene: NA; j_gene: TRBJ2-5; v_gene: TRBV6-6; CDR3aa: CASRLTGRETQYF; CDR3nt: TGTGCCAGCAGGCTCACAGGGAGAGAGACCCAGTACTTC
abundance: many; d_gene: NA; j_gene: TRBJ2-3; v_gene: TRBV9; CDR3aa: CASSLSDNTDTQYF; CDR3nt: TGTGCCAGCAGCCTCTCGGACAATACAGATACGCAGTATTTT
abundance: NA; d_gene: TRBD2; j_gene: TRBJ2-1; v_gene: TRBV20-1; CDR3aa: CSALTQAGVYNEQFF; CDR3nt: TGCAGTGCCCTCACACAGGCGGGAGTCTACAATGAGCAGTTCTTC
abundance: many; d_gene: NA; j_gene: TRBJ2-5; v_gene: TRBV5-5; CDR3aa: CASSLESGEGETQYF; CDR3nt: TGTGCCAGCAGCTTGGAGTCGGGCGAGGGAGAGACCCAGTACTTC
abundance: many; d_gene: TRBD2; j_gene: TRBJ2-1; v_gene: TRBV12-3/TRBV12-4; CDR3aa: CASSPIDSGRNEQFF; CDR3nt: TGTGCCAGCAGCCCCATAGATAGCGGGAGGAATGAGCAGTTCTTC
abundance: few; d_gene: TRBD1; j_gene: TRBJ2-3; v_gene: TRBV11-2; CDR3aa: CASSSRTGWALDTQYF; CDR3nt: TGTGCCAGCAGCTCCCGGACAGGGTGGGCTCTGGATACGCAGTATTTT
abundance: many; d_gene: NA; j_gene: TRBJ2-1; v_gene: TRBV24-1; CDR3aa: CATSARVPRDNEQFF; CDR3nt: TGTGCCACCAGTGCCCGGGTCCCACGGGACAATGAGCAGTTCTTC
abundance: many; d_gene: NA; j_gene: TRBJ1-2; v_gene: TRBV12-3/TRBV12-4; CDR3aa: CASREGAGGYTF; CDR3nt: TGTGCCAGCAGGGAGGGCGCGGGGGGCTACACCTTC
abundance: few; d_gene: TRBD2; j_gene: TRBJ2-4; v_gene: TRBV4-2; CDR3aa: CASSHVGLAGGPENIQYF; CDR3nt: TGTGCCAGCAGCCACGTGGGACTAGCGGGAGGGCCGGAAAACATTCAGTACTTC
abundance: many; d_gene: NA; j_gene: TRBJ2-3; v_gene: TRBV6-2/TRBV6-3; CDR3aa: CASSRPITDTQYF; CDR3nt: TGTGCCAGCAGCCGTCCCATCACAGATACGCAGTATTTT
abundance: many; d_gene: NA; j_gene: TRBJ1-4; v_gene: TRBV20-1; CDR3aa: CSAAGVGGLGEKLFF; CDR3nt: TGCAGTGCCGCGGGGGTCGGGGGGCTGGGTGAAAAACTGTTTTTT
abundance: many; d_gene: NA; j_gene: TRBJ1-2; v_gene: TRBV12-3/TRBV12-4; CDR3aa: CASSLGRQDGIDGYTF; CDR3nt: TGTGCCAGCAGTTTAGGAAGGCAGGACGGTATCGATGGCTACACCTTC
abundance: NA; d_gene: NA; j_gene: TRBJ2-3; v_gene: TRBV3-1; CDR3aa: CASSQAAGTQYF; CDR3nt: TGTGCCAGCAGCCAGGCGGCGGGTACGCAGTATTTT
abundance: many; d_gene: TRBD2; j_gene: TRBJ2-1; v_gene: TRBV2; CDR3aa: CASSALAEQFF; CDR3nt: TGTGCCAGCAGTGCACTAGCGGAGCAGTTCTTC
abundance: many; d_gene: NA; j_gene: TRBJ2-5; v_gene: TRBV6-5; CDR3aa: CASSYIQGTGETQYF; CDR3nt: TGTGCCAGCAGTTACATACAGGGAACCGGAGAGACCCAGTACTTC
abundance: many; d_gene: NA; j_gene: TRBJ1-2; v_gene: TRBV5-6; CDR3aa: CASSQRVQTVHYGYTF; CDR3nt: TGTGCCAGCAGCCAACGAGTACAGACGGTCCACTATGGCTACACCTTC
abundance: many; d_gene: TRBD1; j_gene: TRBJ1-2; v_gene: TRBV5-6; CDR3aa: CASSPYPGGLNYGYTF; CDR3nt: TGTGCCAGCAGCCCGTACCCAGGGGGCCTCAACTATGGCTACACCTTC
abundance: many; d_gene: TRBD1; j_gene: TRBJ2-7; v_gene: TRBV29-1; CDR3aa: CSVGDRVKYF; CDR3nt: TGCAGCGTGGGGGACAGGGTTAAGTACTTC
abundance: NA; d_gene: TRBD1; j_gene: TRBJ1-1; v_gene: TRBV6-2/TRBV6-3; CDR3aa: CASRQPGTGANTEAFF; CDR3nt: TGTGCCAGCAGACAACCCGGGACAGGGGCTAACACTGAAGCTTTCTTT
abundance: many; d_gene: NA; j_gene: TRBJ2-2; v_gene: TRBV10-3; CDR3aa: CAISDRGGNTGELFF; CDR3nt: TGTGCCATCAGTGATCGTGGAGGGAACACCGGGGAGCTGTTTTTT
abundance: many; d_gene: TRBD2; j_gene: TRBJ2-1; v_gene: TRBV20-1; CDR3aa: CSAGLADNEQFF; CDR3nt: TGCAGTGCGGGACTAGCGGACAATGAGCAGTTCTTC
abundance: many; d_gene: NA; j_gene: TRBJ1-2; v_gene: TRBV4-3; CDR3aa: CASSQVGGLGYTF; CDR3nt: TGCGCCAGCAGCCAAGTAGGCGGCTTGGGCTACACCTTC
abundance: many; d_gene: NA; j_gene: TRBJ2-7; v_gene: TRBV12-3/TRBV12-4; CDR3aa: CASRSGPGEQYF; CDR3nt: TGTGCCAGCAGGTCCGGACCGGGAGAGCAGTACTTC